This section outlines one TCR beta chain sequence together with its context. Its antigen specificity is not known. Base quality data are lacking; no much larger clone is found one base away. In the germline V gene, CDR1 corresponds to SGDLS and CDR2 to YYNGEE. The CDR3 covers 15 residues, taking in both the cysteine and the phenylalanine. The entry retains the CDR3 DNA only, 45 bases that are in frame from base 1. V is cut by 2 bases and J by 2 bases, and the space between the germline ends is 14 bases. The library was obtained by the immunoSEQ multiplex PCR assay. For the multiplex PCR, a mixture combining 60 forward primers for TCR Vbeta segments and 13 reverse primers for TCR Jbeta segments was used. The CDR3 region of rearranged TCR beta genes was amplified from genomic DNA with a multiplex PCR assay. On the Illumina HiSeq System, the amplified TCR beta libraries were sequenced as 87-base-pair reads. On the study's bioinformatics: In a later analysis, tens of millions of unique TCR beta chains were counted across the approximately 670 repertoires, and roughly 11 million of these chains were shared by at least two donors. To remove PCR and sequencing errors, raw reads were error-corrected and collapsed into unique sequences using a nearest-neighbor algorithm that merged closely related sequences. CDR3 sequences were aligned to IMGT reference sequences to assign V, D and J gene segments. For a sequence to be retained, a match of at least six nucleotides to both a V gene segment and a J gene segment was required. A rearrangement was called productive if the CDR3 had no stop codons and remained in frame with V and J, and every other rearrangement was called non-productive. CDR3 was defined by IMGT convention, running from the second conserved V-encoded cysteine to the conserved J-encoded phenylalanine. In an earlier analysis of some 550 of the donors, sequences lacking an unambiguous match to a single V gene segment were excluded. In an earlier analysis of 450 to 700 of the donors, V segments were called functional above 56.7% productive rearrangements and were called segregating when the between-donor standard deviation exceeded 5%. A statistical classification framework was built for diagnosing cytomegalovirus status from the catalog of TCR beta chain sequences. In a later analysis, TCR nucleotide sequences were compared against IMGT/GENE-DB human TR gene sequences so that V and J genes could be assigned. The TCRdist pipeline was used in a later analysis to assign CDR3 sequences and most-parsimonious VDJ recombination scenarios. In a later analysis, each TCR beta chain was defined by its CDR3 amino acid sequence together with its V-gene family, and reads lacking a unique V-gene family were excluded. In a later analysis, 450 to 600 highly shared, low-generation-probability nucleotide sequences were removed to address suspected cross-contamination and a sequencing artifact. In a later analysis, a clonal expansion index for each public chain was calculated from normalized within-repertoire ranks of inferred template counts. A later analysis computed generation probabilities with a VDJ recombination model fitted to out-of-frame rearrangements, and checked the results against IGoR. A later analysis scored TCR-TCR, TCR-HLA and TCR-CMV co-occurrence with hypergeometric tests, applying a repertoire-size bias correction to TCR pairs. False discovery rates were estimated in a later analysis by permuting HLA or CMV assignments 20 times. A later analysis grouped co-occurring TCRs with DBSCAN, adding TCRdist sequence similarity when clustering within HLA-allele-positive subsets. Repertoires with fewer than 30,000 or more than 120,000 public chains were left out of co-occurrence clustering, as were four to six repertoires with anomalous nucleotide sharing. Held by TCRdb, this immuneACCESS table contains in-frame sequences only and omits some clones. Under half of the omission traces to an unresolved V gene where checked; the cause of the rest is unknown. That table is the source of V, J and clone size, and D and trimming were worked out from the DNA. The sample table shows about 130,000 clones, and over 60% are seen once. The ten largest clones represent 1.9% of the sample.

This record belongs to a study of cytomegalovirus exposure and HLA in healthy donors (dated by TCRdb to about 2017). Study-level background: An earlier analysis of approximately 600 of the donors reported 250 to 300 Gb of sequence data and 117 million unique TCR beta sequences from 150 million to 200 million T cells. The study used immunosequencing to profile the T cell repertoires of 670 or so subjects and linked those repertoires to cytomegalovirus serostatus. HLA typing covered class I and class II loci at four-digit resolution. All discovery cohort repertoires had been generated on a single sequencing platform. On average, roughly 240,000 unique TCR beta nucleotide sequences were sequenced per donor among 300 to 500 genotyped donors of the cohort, with roughly 18% of those sequences being non-productive. Of the 350 to 450 genotyped donors, 75% to 85% were placed in the genetic ancestry cluster associated with self-reported Caucasian donors. A separate validation cohort of about 110 different subjects was used in addition to the approximately 700-subject first cohort. The study aimed to test whether cataloging public T cell receptors could reveal signatures of past pathogen exposure. Donor age, sex, ethnicity and CMV serostatus were compiled together with the repertoire data. To predict cytomegalovirus infection status, the study combined high-throughput TCR immunosequencing, statistical association of individual TCRs with disease status, and machine learning. Five DR-DQ haplotypes were handled as single units for association and clustering, since linkage in the cohort was strong. The number of donors typed differed by locus, with 629-630 for A, B, C, DRB1 and DQB1, roughly 520 for DQA1, 606 for DPA1, and over 400 for DPB1. A later genetic analysis took genome-wide SNP genotypes for about three fifths of the 666 donors and used that subset as a discovery cohort. To decide whether each TCR beta V gene segment behaved as functional or pseudogenic, an earlier analysis of some 600 of the donors relied on high-throughput TCR beta sequencing. In the later analysis, no new phenotypic data were used to find candidate immune exposures; instead, reliance was placed on TCR beta sequences and their occurrence across donors. Approximately 310 gigabases of sequencing data and roughly 81 million unique TCR sequences made up an early release that covered approximately 650 HLA-typed donors. In a later analysis, previously published TCR beta repertoires from fewer than 750 donors were re-analyzed and high-resolution HLA genotyping was added so that TCR occurrence patterns could be studied. Results and caveats for the whole study, not just this receptor: According to a later genetic analysis, donors in an Asian-associated ancestry cluster had fewer N-insertions in productive TCRs than the roughly 700-donor mean. In this cohort, only TCR beta chains were sequenced, and detectable features were limited by the absence of alpha or paired-chain data. In a later analysis, HLA-associated TCR beta chains were found to be more clonally expanded and to have lower generation probabilities than equally common non-associated chains. The study gave a list of about 150 TCR beta chains associated with cytomegalovirus. According to a later analysis, parvovirus B19, influenza, CMV and Epstein-Barr virus appeared linked to several top co-occurrence clusters. When HLA alleles, especially DR and DQ, strongly co-occurred, attributing TCR associations to individual alleles was difficult. The 87-base-pair reads could not distinguish some IMGT-functional V segments, including TRBV6-2 and TRBV6-3, so those segments were excluded. In a later genetic analysis, a missense DCLRE1C variant was associated with V-gene and J-gene trimming of TCR beta chains, and the association was replicated in an independent cohort. In a later analysis, most CMV-associated TCR beta chains were found to appear HLA-restricted, with HLA associations seemingly driven largely by CMV exposure. Roughly uniform sequencing depth across donors was assumed in presence/absence analyses, although this assumption may not hold. A cluster of highly shared sequence variants was judged likely to represent a technical artifact of the sequencing pipeline. In a later analysis, TCR association rates were found to vary across HLA loci, with the most associated TCRs seen for DRB1 alleles and the fewest for HLA-C alleles. Because HLA typing was unavailable for some donors at each locus, only the typed subset was used in association tests. A further reported finding was that TCR beta sequences accurately predicted the HLA-A and HLA-B alleles for most subjects in the first cohort. The authors suggested that the approach could potentially be generalized to other disease states and immunological phenotypes. Most TCR sequences were seen in very few donors, while some public TCRs were found in many individuals. In a later analysis, around 15,000 TCR beta sequences were associated with specific HLA alleles at a false discovery rate of 0.05. Broadly in line with IMGT annotations, most TCR beta V segments showed up in productive rearrangements about 90% or about 30% of the time in an earlier analysis of some 590 of the donors. The classifier was reported to diagnose cytomegalovirus status with high specificity and sensitivity in both the original and validation cohorts. In vitro tests confirmed that three of the cytomegalovirus-associated TCR beta chains recognize cytomegalovirus antigens. About 17 rarely observed V segments, including chromosome 9 orphons, were excluded from the earlier analysis of some 590 of the donors because counts were too low. Linkage disequilibrium might explain the correlated functional status among segregating V segments, but an unknown experimental factor could not be ruled out. For the cohort, immune exposure information was limited to CMV serostatus.

The cohort consisted of 650 to 700 healthy bone marrow donors. At the time of sampling, all cohort members were nominally healthy, though unrecorded immune exposures were likely present. The donor was CMV seronegative and was included in the group of over 300 seronegative cohort members. A peripheral blood sample was provided by each donor, and peripheral blood mononuclear cells were used for TCR beta sequencing. Genomic DNA was extracted from the blood cell samples with the Qiagen DNeasy Blood Extraction Kit. The TCR comes from a man aged 50 or older in good health and CMV-seronegative. Sequenced sample: PBMCs. This chain joins TRBV9 to TRBJ2-7; tentative D gene TRBD2, with 6 bases matching. The CDR3 region: CASSVGTAATYEQYF. The nucleotide sequence reads as follows: TGTGCCAGCAGCGTTGGGACTGCTGCTACCTACGAGCAGTACTTC.